This TCR beta chain was obtained from a study of patients and donors after allogeneic stem cell transplantation. This clonotype was counted only a few times. Germline V gives CDR1 SGHRS, CDR2 YFSETQ. V gave up 4 bases and J gave up 5 bases; unmatched junction bases: 5. The CDR3 extends over 13 amino acids. Via MiXCR, TCRdb re-called the RT-PCR reads, giving one row per CDR3 protein. The sample gives 900,000 to 1,000,000 distinct CDR3 sequences, roughly 18% of which show up once; roughly 6.4% is in the top ten. J is TRBJ1-1 and V is TRBV5-1; 7 nucleotides agree with TRBD1. The source material was blood, either unsorted or a sorted T cell fraction (not recorded which). This receptor was identified in a human donor who was either an allogeneic HSCT recipient or a stem cell or donor lymphocyte infusion donor (not recorded which). It is not recorded whose cells these are; they may come from a transplant donor. In DNA, the CDR3 is TGCGCCAGCAGCGCCTCAGGGGGGACTGAAGCTTTCTTT. This sequence encodes CASSASGGTEAFF.